This T cell receptor beta chain was obtained from a study of vaccination and CD4 T cells after COVID-19. Whole-study context: Convalescents were six males and four females, two of them Hispanic. Across the group, participants received two doses of either BNT162b2 or mRNA-1273 vaccine. Once diagnosed, patients had post-COVID samples drawn a median 101 days later (range 35 to 161).

Germline V gives CDR1 LNHDA, CDR2 SQIVND (reference sequence). The V segment lost 5 bases and the J segment 4 bases; nucleotides outside the gene matches: 7. CDR3 length: 15 amino acids. TCRdb re-called the PCR reads through MiXCR, storing one row per CDR3 protein. The table includes about 21,000 distinct CDR3 sequences, about 57% detected once. The source is a human donor who had recovered from COVID-19. The input for sequencing was CD4+ T cells from blood, taken before SARS-CoV-2 vaccination. This chain joins TRBV19 and TRBJ2-3, with 9 bases identical to TRBD1. The CDR3 DNA is TGTGCCAGTAGTTACACAGGGGGCAGCGCAGATACGCAGTATTTT. This gives the protein CASSYTGGSADTQYF.